The 5 T cell receptor beta chains given below trace back to one sample, sequenced in a study of T cells in women clearing cervical HPV infection. The protocol was immunoSEQ multiplex PCR, while the TCRdb copy is restricted to in-frame clones and leaves out a portion. In total, the table holds more than 20,000 clones. The sequencing input was blood buffy coat. The receptor set was obtained from a woman aged 18-70 years with a cervical HPV16 infection that either progressed to CIN3+ or cleared (not recorded which).

As for this clone: Sequencing ends 3 residues short of the CDR3 end; the germline J gene provides the rest. The J gene is TRBJ2-7, the V gene TRBV30; the D gene is possibly TRBD1 (5 bases). The germline CDR1 and CDR2 sequences are GTSNPN and SVGIG (reference sequence). With 2 bases removed from V and 0 bases from J, the gap between germline ends came to 14 bases. The CDR3 totals 15 residues. CDR3: CAWSWAPGNSYEQYF. CDR3 DNA, as far as it was read: TGTGCCTGGAGTTGGGCCCCAGGGAACTCCTACGAG.

In the case of this clone: The DNA ends 3 residues before the CDR3 does, and the rest of the CDR3 is filled in from the germline J gene. J is TRBJ2-1 and V is TRBV18, with TRBD2 matching over 10 bases. Germline trimming cut 5 bases from V and 8 bases from J; bases unmatched to any gene: 6. Looked up from germline, CDR1 is KGHSH and CDR2 is LQKENI. This CDR3 has 14 residues. The covered CDR3 bases are TGTGCCAGCTCATTATTAGCGGGAGGAGATGAG. This sequence encodes CASSLLAGGDE. In full, the CDR3 reads CASSLLAGGDEQFF.

About this clone: The read gets to within 3 residues of the CDR3 end, and the germline J gene fills in the rest. J is TRBJ1-4 and V is TRBV28; 9 bases fit TRBD1. Germline V gene data show CDR1 as MDHEN and CDR2 as SYDVKM. The V gene end was trimmed by 6 bases and the J gene end by 8 bases; junction bases not matched to a gene: 7. The CDR3 spans 14 residues. CDR3 protein: CASRAGTGLEKLFF. The covered CDR3 bases are TGTGCCAGCAGGGCCGGGACAGGGCTCGAAAAA.

This clone shows up as medium-sized by frequency. The DNA ends 3 residues before the CDR3 does, and the rest of the CDR3 is filled in from the germline J gene. The rearrangement uses TRBV7-3 and TRBJ2-4, with TRBD2 identical over 7 bases. CDR1 and CDR2 from the germline V gene are SGHTA and FQGTGA. CDR3 length equals 15 residues. V dropped 2 bases and J dropped 8; count of bases not matched to a gene: 9. Incomplete CDR3 DNA: TGTGCCAGCAGCTTAGGGAGGGACTATGGAGACATT. Its protein is CASSLGRDYGDI. The CDR3, in full, reads CASSLGRDYGDIQYF.

In regard to this clone: Read sequence stops 3 residues before the CDR3 end, and the germline J gene provides the missing end. The V gene is TRBV20-1, the J gene TRBJ2-1; 7 bases match TRBD2. J lost 6 bases, V lost 5 bases, and 13 bases had no gene match. The germline CDR1 and CDR2 sequences are DFQATT and SNEGSKA (reference sequence). This CDR3 comprises 15 residues. The sequenced part of the CDR3 DNA is TGCAGTGCTCCTCCACTCGCGGGAGTCCCCAATGAG. It yields the protein CSAPPLAGVPNE. Given in full, the CDR3 is CSAPPLAGVPNEQFF.